Shown below are 5 T cell receptor beta chains from a single sample sequenced in a study of T cells in Graves' hyperthyroidism and ophthalmopathy. RNA transcripts provided the source from which TCR beta CDR3 regions were amplified. TCR CDR3 regions were first amplified by RT-PCR with HTBI primers. TCRdb independently ran MiXCR on the multiplex PCR reads; one entry per CDR3 protein. This table holds around 350,000 distinct CDR3 sequences, about 12% found once. The sequencing input was blood. These receptors were collected from a woman between 18 and 29 years old with Graves' hyperthyroidism.

V is TRBV19 and J is TRBJ2-4; 11 positions match TRBD1. This CDR3 contains 17 residues. Trimming at V came to 5 bases and at J to 8 bases, leaving 14 bases not matched to a gene. Germline lookup yields CDR1 LNHDA and CDR2 SQIVND (reference sequence). The CDR3 here is CASSCGQGAVGLDIQYF. As DNA, the CDR3 is TGTGCCAGTAGTTGCGGACAGGGGGCGGTAGGATTGGACATTCAGTACTTC.

This clonotype was seen ten or more times. This chain connects TRBV20-1 to TRBJ2-2; either TRBD1 or TRBD2 may supply D (5 bases each). The CDR3 covers 13 residues. Germline V gene lookup returns CDR1 DFQATT and CDR2 SNEGSKA (reference sequence). V lost 6 bases to trimming and J lost 8 bases, with 16 bases between them. The CDR3 protein is CSAPGPIPGELFF. DNA of the CDR3: TGCAGTGCGCCGGGACCGATTCCTGGGGAGCTGTTTTTT.

The CDR3 reads CASRLPGQYYEQYF. In DNA form, the CDR3 reads TGTGCCAGCAGGTTGCCGGGACAGTACTACGAGCAGTACTTC. V usage is TRBV28 and J usage is TRBJ2-7; 7 nucleotides line up with TRBD1. V trimming: 6 bases; J trimming: 3 bases; junction bases outside the gene matches: 8. The CDR3 is 14 amino acids. CDR1 MDHEN and CDR2 SYDVKM come from the germline V gene.

This clonotype has a handful of counts. This rearrangement joins TRBV27 to TRBJ1-5; D might be TRBD1 (5 bases). V lost 7 bases and J 7 bases, leaving 14 bases between the germline ends. CDR3 size: 13 residues. Germline V gene lookup returns CDR1 MNHEY and CDR2 SMNVEV (reference sequence). The CDR3 coding sequence is TGTGCCAGCATTTGCCCAGGGAGCCAGCCCCAGCATTTT. Amino acids: CASICPGSQPQHF.

This clonotype occurred many times. V is TRBV6-2 or TRBV6-3 and J is TRBJ2-1, with 10 bases aligning to TRBD2. Unmatched junction bases numbered 7, after V lost 3 bases and J lost 8 bases. CDR1 and CDR2 from the germline V gene are MNHEY and SVGEGT. The CDR3 is 15 residues long. The CDR3 DNA reads as TGTGCCAGCAGTTATAGCGCTAGCGGGAGCCATGAGCAGTTCTTC. The encoded protein is CASSYSASGSHEQFF.